This T cell receptor beta chain was identified during a study of OX40 agonist ivuxolimab in advanced cancers. In the study overall: Under the entry rules, prior anti-PD-1, anti-PD-L1 or anti-CTLA-4 therapy was allowed, and 40% had some.

V gave up 3 bases and J gave up 2 bases, with 11 bases separating them. This CDR3 has 14 amino acids. Germline assignment: CDR1 SGHAT and CDR2 FQNNGV. Points from the study as a whole: At 0.1 to 3.0 mg/kg, clonal expansion of CD4+ and CD8+ blood T cells had occurred by week 6. Fewer expanded clones were found on average in CD4+ than in CD8+ T cells.

Regarding this clone: What it binds is not known.

Data came from immunoSEQ multiplex PCR; TCRdb stores just in-frame clones and leaves some out. The table records around 30,000 clones, 90% of them present only once. This TCR derives from an adult with an advanced solid tumor such as melanoma, head and neck, liver or kidney cancer. The chain combines TRBV11-2 with TRBJ2-7; D gene ambiguous. The input for sequencing was CD4+ or CD8+ T cells sorted from blood, taken in a trial of the OX40 agonist ivuxolimab. The CDR3 loop is CASSLGPVAYEQYF. CDR3 DNA: TGTGCCAGCAGCTTGGGCCCCGTGGCCTACGAGCAGTACTTC.